Each of the 3 T cell receptor beta chains below was sequenced from the same sample in a study of blood T cell repertoires in COVID-19. Sequencing was performed with immunoSEQ multiplex PCR; in TCRdb, only in-frame clones are kept and a portion is missing. The sample shows about 160,000 clones, roughly 88% of them seen only once. Sequencing input: PBMCs or T cells enriched from blood (not recorded which). These receptors came from a woman aged 50 to 60 who had recovered from COVID-19.

The table lists this clone with a count of one. This specimen includes other DNA sequences encoding the same CDR3. The chain has TRBV27 and TRBJ1-6; the match to TRBD1 covers 9 bases. The germline V gene encodes CDR1 MNHEY and CDR2 SMNVEV (reference sequence). This CDR3 is 15 amino acids long. J gave up 7 bases and V 5 bases, and 6 bases lay outside the gene matches. The CDR3 sequence is CASSLTGTGNSPLHF. CDR3 nucleotides: TGTGCCAGCAGTCTAACCGGGACAGGGAATTCACCCCTCCACTTT.

This sequence joins TRBV24-1 and TRBJ1-6, with D hard to call. This CDR3 region has 13 residues. The germline V gene encodes CDR1 KGHDR and CDR2 SFDVKD. V lost 1 base and J 13 bases, leaving 10 bases between the germline ends. The DNA of the CDR3 is TGTGCCACCAGTGATTTCGACGGGAGCCCCCTCCACTTT. Encoded protein: CATSDFDGSPLHF.

The chain combines TRBV3-1 (or the pseudogene TRBV3-2) with TRBJ2-1, with TRBD2 matching over 7 bases. J was trimmed by 10 bases and V by 6 bases; bases with no gene match: 6. This CDR3 is built from 12 residues. Germline V gene lookup returns CDR1 LGHDT and CDR2 YNNKEL (reference sequence). Written as DNA, the CDR3 is TGTGCCAGCAGGGGGACTATTAGGGAGCAGTTCTTC. Encoded protein: CASRGTIREQFF.